Shown below are 20 T cell receptor beta chains from a single sample sequenced in a study of blood T cells in healthy people across ages. A second PCR, run for about 7 to 11 cycles, used a sample-barcoded 5' primer plus a J-beta primer mix. Using its own MiXCR run on the 5' RACE reads, TCRdb lists one record per CDR3 protein. The repertoire holds about 1,500,000 distinct CDR3 sequences, 25% to 30% seen once, with 7% to 9% in the top ten. The sequencing input was blood. The receptor set was obtained from a woman aged 25 to 39 in good health.

A few counts support this clonotype. This may stem from a read error, because a much larger clone lies one nucleotide away. The rearrangement joins TRBV29-1 to TRBJ2-7, with D possibly TRBD1 on 6 matching bases. Per germline, CDR1 SQVTM and CDR2 ANQGSEA. The germline V and J ends were trimmed by 8 bases and 3 bases, with 17 bases remaining between them. The CDR3 has 13 amino acids. This CDR3 reads CSSSRGGGYEQYF. CDR3 DNA sequence: TGCAGCTCTTCGCGAGGGGGTGGCTACGAGCAGTACTTC.

The gene calls are TRBV28 and TRBJ2-7; the match to TRBD1 covers 9 bases. The CDR3 runs 15 residues. From germline, CDR1 is MDHEN and CDR2 SYDVKM. V shed 9 bases and J 5 bases; nucleotides not matched to a gene: 14. CDR3 amino acids: CASPPGQGFFHEQYF. The CDR3 bases are TGTGCCAGTCCCCCGGGACAGGGCTTTTTCCACGAGCAGTACTTC.

The V and J genes are TRBV7-3 and TRBJ2-1; D tentatively reads TRBD1 or TRBD2 (6 bases each). CDR1 is SGHTA, CDR2 FQGTGA, per germline. The CDR3 has 16 residues. The V end lost 5 bases, the J end lost 0 bases, and 14 bases lay between the germline ends. The CDR3 nucleotides are TGTGCCAGCAGCCAGACGGGGGCTAGCTCCTACAATGAGCAGTTCTTC. Its protein is CASSQTGASSYNEQFF.

Concerning this clonotype itself: A read error may explain this, as a much larger clone is one base away. This chain connects TRBV29-1 to TRBJ2-5, with 10 bases fitting TRBD1. Germline CDR1 and CDR2: SQVTM and ANQGSEA. After removal of 4 bases from V and 1 base from J, the junction contained 3 bases not matched to a gene. CDR3 length: 14 amino acids. The CDR3 loop is CSVGDRGLQETQYF. The CDR3 region has the DNA TGCAGCGTTGGGGACAGGGGTCTCCAAGAGACCCAGTACTTC.

This clonotype was picked up many times. The CDR3 here is CASSYGRADYEQYF. In nucleotides, the CDR3 is TGTGCCAGCAGTTACGGGAGGGCCGACTACGAGCAGTACTTC. The genes are TRBV12-3 or TRBV12-4 and TRBJ2-7; TRBD2 matches at 8 bases. The CDR3 is 14 residues long. Losses at the gene ends were 4 bases for V and 3 bases for J; bases not matched to a gene: 5.

This chain joins TRBV5-1 and TRBJ1-1, with 7 positions matching TRBD1. Germline assignment: CDR1 SGHRS and CDR2 YFSETQ. Trimming cost V 4 bases and J 2 bases; bases outside gene matches: 5. This CDR3 has 14 amino acids. This CDR3 reads CASSRDSTNTEAFF. CDR3 DNA: TGCGCCAGCAGCAGGGACAGCACTAACACTGAAGCTTTCTTT. Looking up the rest from reference TRBV5-1 and TRBJ1-1 gives the full variable domain: KAGVTQTPRYLIKTRGQQVTLSCSPISGHRSVSWYQQTPGQGLQFLFEYFSETQRNKGNFPGRFSGRQFSNSRSEMNVSTLELGDSALYLCASSRDSTNTEAFFGQGTRLTVV.

V is TRBV24-1 and J is TRBJ2-5; 9 nucleotides match TRBD1. The CDR3 contains 16 residues. Trimming took 3 bases from V and 5 from J; bases not matched to a gene: 9. CDR1 is KGHDR and CDR2 is SFDVKD in the germline V gene. The CDR3 reads CATSDPDRGGKETQYF. The CDR3 nucleotides read TGTGCCACCAGTGATCCGGACAGGGGTGGTAAGGAGACCCAGTACTTC.

The J gene is TRBJ2-3, the V gene TRBV5-1; D call uncertain. The germline gives CDR1 SGHRS, CDR2 YFSETQ. The CDR3 has 14 residues. V lost 6 bases and J lost 0, with 11 bases in between. In DNA, the CDR3 is TGCGCCAGCAACTCACAAATAAGCACAGATACGCAGTATTTT. Translating it yields CASNSQISTDTQYF.

This clonotype was counted between two and nine times. J is TRBJ2-3 and V is TRBV7-9; no clear D gene. Germline loops: CDR1 SEHNR, CDR2 FQNEAQ (reference sequence). Between the trimmed V and J ends, which lost 2 bases and 1 base, there was a span of 10 bases. The CDR3 sequence is 15 residues long. The CDR3 nucleotides read TGTGCCAGCAGCTTAAGTGAATCAGGCACAGATACGCAGTATTTT. Its protein product is CASSLSESGTDTQYF.

This clonotype appeared a few times. The chain is built from TRBV9 and TRBJ2-5, with D possibly being TRBD1 or TRBD2 (5 bases each). Germline values: CDR1 SGDLS, CDR2 YYNGEE. V gave up 3 bases and J gave up 4 bases, with 13 bases separating them. This CDR3 has 14 amino acids. The CDR3 DNA is TGTGCCAGCAGCGCCGTCCTTGGGGGAGAGACCCAGTACTTC. Translation gives CASSAVLGGETQYF.

CDR3 in amino acids: CASSPRRTGGNTIYF. The DNA for the CDR3 is TGTGCCAGCAGTCCTCGTAGGACAGGGGGAAACACCATATATTTT. This chain uses TRBV6-5 with TRBJ1-3; 8 bases are shared with TRBD1. J was trimmed by 4 bases and V by 5 bases; bases with no gene match: 7. The CDR3 runs 15 residues. Germline loops: CDR1 MNHEY, CDR2 SVGAGI.

This clonotype appeared a few times. This chain uses TRBV12-2 with TRBJ2-7. TRBV12-2 is an annotated pseudogene. The CDR3 is made up of 15 amino acids. CDR3 nucleotides: TGTGCAAGTCGCTTAGCGAGGACGAACTCCTACGAGCAGTACTTC. Residues: CASRLARTNSYEQYF.

V and J are TRBV24-1 and TRBJ2-3, with D perhaps matching TRBD1 (5 bases). CDR3 length: 14 residues. V was pared by 4 bases and J by 4 bases, with 11 bases between. Germline CDR1 KGHDR, CDR2 SFDVKD. CDR3 bases: TGTGCCACCAGTGACCCGGACACCCCAGATACGCAGTATTTT. Its translation: CATSDPDTPDTQYF.

This clonotype was seen repeatedly, ten times or more. The rearrangement links TRBV28 to TRBJ2-6; TRBD1 agrees at 8 bases. Per the germline V gene, CDR1 is MDHEN and CDR2 is SYDVKM. Trimming removed 11 bases from V and 0 bases from J; junction bases left unmatched: 6. The CDR3 has 15 residues. CDR3 protein: CASGQAGSGANVLTF. The CDR3 coding sequence is TGTGCCTCGGGACAGGCCGGCTCTGGGGCCAACGTCCTGACTTTC.

Concerning this clonotype: A much bigger clone sits one base away, suggesting this may be a read error. This rearrangement joins TRBV25-1 to TRBJ2-1, with TRBD2 as a possible D gene (6 bases). V lost 8 bases and J 10 bases, leaving 15 bases between the germline ends. CDR1 and CDR2 from the germline V gene are MGHDK and SYGVNS. The CDR3 consists of 12 residues. The CDR3 region has the DNA TGTGCCAGCGAGGAGGGCTCCTACGAGCAGTTCTTC. Translated: CASEEGSYEQFF.

This clonotype was seen at least ten times. The chain has TRBV29-1 and TRBJ2-1; tentative D call: TRBD2 (6 bases). This CDR3 has 13 residues. CDR1 is SQVTM, CDR2 ANQGSEA, per germline. The ends were cut back, 1 base at V and 3 bases at J, with 7 bases in the middle. The CDR3 reads CSVEAGLYNEQFF. The CDR3 DNA reads TGCAGCGTTGAAGCGGGACTCTACAATGAGCAGTTCTTC.

This clonotype was detected a few times. The rearrangement links TRBV6-6 to TRBJ1-5; D call uncertain. Germline V gene sequence: CDR1 MNHNY, CDR2 SVGAGI (reference sequence). Trimming removed 4 bases at V and 2 bases at J, with 9 bases between. The CDR3 has 14 amino acids. The CDR3 reads CASSFAMGNQPQHF. The CDR3 DNA reads TGTGCCAGCAGTTTTGCAATGGGCAATCAGCCCCAGCATTTT.

The chain uses TRBV6-1 and TRBJ1-1, with D possibly matching TRBD1 (6 bases). The CDR3 spans 13 residues. Trimming stripped 3 bases from V and 3 bases from J, with 8 bases between. Germline V gene data show CDR1 as MNHNS and CDR2 as SASEGT. The CDR3 nucleotides read TGTGCCAGCAGTGAGACAGGCTACACTGAAGCTTTCTTT. Protein product: CASSETGYTEAFF.

There are a few counts of this clonotype. The CDR3 here is CATSRRTGALGDEQYF. CDR3 nucleotides: TGTGCCACCAGCAGGCGGACAGGGGCCCTGGGGGACGAGCAGTACTTC. The rearrangement links TRBV15 to TRBJ2-5; 9 nucleotides align to TRBD1. The closer fit of TRBJ2-7 to the DNA end suggests the J call may be wrong. The germline CDR1 and CDR2 sequences are LNHNV and YYDKDF (reference sequence). This CDR3 is built from 16 residues.

In the case of this clonotype: Being one base from a much bigger clone, this may be a read error. The rearrangement uses TRBV12-3 or TRBV12-4 and TRBJ2-7; 7 nucleotides match TRBD2. CDR3 size: 13 residues. The CDR3 sequence: CACRASGLREQYF. The CDR3 nucleotides are TGTGCCTGCAGGGCTAGCGGTTTGCGGGAGCAGTACTTC.